Following are 21 T cell receptor beta chains from one sample sequenced in a study of radiation and T cells in renal cell carcinoma. Some clones are missing from TCRdb's copy, which holds only in-frame ones; the method was immunoSEQ multiplex PCR. The top ten hold under 4% of the sample, which has about 130,000 clones, roughly 80% seen once. The time point: baseline pretreatment blood. This sample's treatment: 15 Gy SBRT to primary tumor, nephrectomy 4 weeks later. Here the sequenced sample was blood, taken from a patient whose treatment included radiotherapy and nephrectomy. The receptor set was obtained from an older woman with renal cell carcinoma.

The chain combines TRBV5-4 with TRBJ1-5; TRBD1 is a possible D gene (5 bases). This CDR3 comprises 14 residues. Trimming cost V 3 bases and J 3 bases, with 10 bases left between them. Germline V lookup: CDR1 SGHNT, CDR2 YYREEE (reference sequence). The CDR3 DNA reads TGTGCCAGCAGCTACGGGGGAACCAATCAGCCCCAGCATTTT. It is translated as CASSYGGTNQPQHF. Full variable domain (outside the CDR3, taken from reference TRBV5-4 and TRBJ1-5): ETGVTQSPTHLIKTRGQQVTLRCSSQSGHNTVSWYQQALGQGPQFIFQYYREEENGRGNFPPRFSGLQFPNYSSELNVNALELDDSALYLCASSYGGTNQPQHFGDGTRLSIL.

The chain joins TRBV10-1 to TRBJ2-2, with D perhaps matching TRBD1 (5 bases). Germline CDR1 and CDR2: WNHNN and SYGVQD (reference sequence). V was trimmed by 2 bases and J by 2 bases, leaving 15 bases between them. CDR3 length equals 17 residues. The CDR3 loop is CASSENRITLNTGELFF. CDR3 sequence (DNA): TGCGCCAGCAGTGAGAACAGGATTACCCTTAACACCGGGGAGCTGTTTTTT.

This chain uses TRBV2 with TRBJ1-2; the D is unclear. The ends were cut back, 1 base at V and 8 bases at J, with 17 bases in the middle. This CDR3 spans 15 amino acids. Germline-derived CDR1 and CDR2 are SNHLY and FYNNEI. The DNA for the CDR3 is TGTGCCAGCAGTGAAGAAACAACAGAGCCTTTGGGCTACACCTTC. Amino acids: CASSEETTEPLGYTF.

This clone came up once. The chain links TRBV28 to TRBJ1-2; 7 bases match TRBD1. V was pared by 7 bases and J by 8 bases, with 10 bases of the junction left unmatched. From germline, CDR1 is MDHEN and CDR2 SYDVKM. The CDR3 runs to 13 residues. The chain's CDR3 is CASIPSTGTGYTF. DNA for the CDR3: TGTGCCAGCATCCCCTCGACAGGGACCGGCTACACCTTC.

The chain is built from TRBV30 and TRBJ2-5, with D perhaps TRBD1 (5 bases). From germline, CDR1 is GTSNPN and CDR2 SVGIG (reference sequence). The length of the CDR3 is 15 residues. Trimming stripped 5 bases from V and 2 bases from J, with 18 bases between. The CDR3 sequence is CAWGPRAGPQETQYF. DNA for the CDR3: TGTGCCTGGGGTCCCCGGGCAGGGCCTCAAGAGACCCAGTACTTC.

Here the CDR3 reads CASSVGQGISQPQHF. DNA for the CDR3: TGTGCCAGCAGTGTAGGGCAGGGGATAAGTCAGCCCCAGCATTTT. The chain is built from TRBV2 and TRBJ1-5, with a tentative D call TRBD1 (6 bases). Germline V gives CDR1 SNHLY, CDR2 FYNNEI. Trimming shortened V by 4 bases and J by 6 bases, and 16 bases separated the two germline ends. This CDR3 is 15 amino acids long.

The chain has TRBV21-1 and TRBJ2-7; the table's D call TRBD2 went unverified against the DNA. TRBV21-1 is an annotated pseudogene. The CDR3 extends over 14 amino acids. The CDR3 DNA follows: TGTGCCAGCAGCAAAGTGAGTAGGAGGTACGAGCAGTACTTC. Residues: CASSKVSRRYEQYF.

This clone was counted once. The V and J genes are TRBV30 and TRBJ2-3, with 14 bases fitting TRBD2. The CDR3 has 15 amino acids. Trimming took 0 bases from V and 8 from J; bases not matched to a gene: 4. Germline V CDR1 and CDR2: GTSNPN, SVGIG (reference sequence). The CDR3 loop reads CAWSVGTSGSGTQYF. The DNA of the CDR3 is TGTGCCTGGAGTGTCGGGACTAGCGGGAGTGGTACGCAGTATTTT.

The J gene is TRBJ2-1, the V gene TRBV7-9; 9 bases are shared with TRBD1. Germline CDR1 SEHNR, CDR2 FQNEAQ (reference sequence). The CDR3 has 18 residues. The J segment lost 4 bases and the V segment lost 5 bases, leaving 15 bases of the junction unmatched. The CDR3 bases are TGTGCCAGCAGCGGAAGGGACAGGGATTCCCCTTTTTACAATGAGCAGTTCTTC. It codes for CASSGRDRDSPFYNEQFF.

The V gene is TRBV7-3, the J gene TRBJ1-4; 7 bases match TRBD1. Germline V gene sequence: CDR1 SGHTA, CDR2 FQGTGA. The CDR3 is 17 residues long. The J segment lost 4 bases and the V segment lost 5 bases, leaving 13 bases of the junction unmatched. For the CDR3, the DNA is TGTGCCAGCAGCCCCCACGAGTCGGGACAGAATAATGAAAAACTGTTTTTT. Amino acids: CASSPHESGQNNEKLFF.

This clone was picked up a small number of times. The chain couples TRBV7-9 to TRBJ1-2; no reliable D call. Germline V gene lookup returns CDR1 SEHNR and CDR2 FQNEAQ (reference sequence). The CDR3 consists of 13 residues. V lost 4 bases and J lost 4, with 10 bases in between. The CDR3 DNA follows: TGTGCCAGCAGCTCCCTGGGATCCTATGGCTACACCTTC. Translating it yields CASSSLGSYGYTF.

This clone was found once. The chain employs TRBV19 and TRBJ1-3; D is possibly TRBD1 (5 bases). This CDR3 region has 16 residues. Germline V gene data show CDR1 as LNHDA and CDR2 as SQIVND (reference sequence). V was trimmed by 6 bases and J by 0 bases, leaving 15 bases between them. The CDR3 coding sequence is TGTGCCAGTAGACCAACCCCCGGGGGCTCTGGAAACACCATATATTTT. Translation gives CASRPTPGGSGNTIYF.

V is TRBV10-3 and J is TRBJ2-1, with unresolved D. Germline lookup yields CDR1 ENHRY and CDR2 SYGVKD. V was trimmed by 0 bases and J by 6 bases, leaving 15 bases between them. The CDR3 sequence is 16 residues long. CDR3 coding DNA: TGTGCCATCAGTGAGTCGATAGCTCATGTGGGCAATGAGCAGTTCTTC. It translates to CAISESIAHVGNEQFF.

V usage is TRBV4-2 and J usage is TRBJ1-2; 8 bases align to TRBD1. Unmatched junction bases numbered 9, after V lost 4 bases and J lost 2 bases. Germline V lookup: CDR1 LGHNA, CDR2 YNFKEQ. This CDR3 has 16 amino acids. CDR3: CASSRDVGQENYGYTF. Written as DNA, the CDR3 is TGTGCCAGCAGCCGAGATGTGGGACAGGAAAACTATGGCTACACCTTC.

CDR3 sequence reads: CASSLSGGGYEQYF. CDR3 coding DNA: TGTGCCAGCAGTTTATCAGGGGGAGGGTACGAGCAGTACTTC. The rearrangement uses TRBV27 and TRBJ2-7; D is possibly TRBD2 (7 bases). Germline lookup yields CDR1 MNHEY and CDR2 SMNVEV (reference sequence). The CDR3 length is 14 residues. V lost 0 bases and J lost 4, with 10 bases in between.

There are a few counts of this clone. An end of the junction differs from the germline gene, which may be a read error. The chain employs TRBV23-1 and TRBJ1-3; 8 nucleotides line up with TRBD1. TRBV23-1 carries the ORF label, with uncertain function. The CDR3 loop spans 16 amino acids. In nucleotides, the CDR3 is TGCGCCAGCAGTCAACGGGCAGGGGGCTGTGGAAACACCATACATTTT. It specifies CASSQRAGGCGNTIHF.

V is TRBV7-2 and J is TRBJ2-1, with 10 positions matching TRBD2. The CDR3 covers 15 residues. V trimming: 1 base; J trimming: 9 bases; junction bases outside the gene matches: 6. Germline-derived CDR1 and CDR2 are SGHTA and FQGNSA. The CDR3 protein is CASSLVPSGRGEQFF. The CDR3 nucleotides are TGTGCCAGCAGCTTAGTCCCTAGCGGGAGAGGTGAGCAGTTCTTC.

The gene calls are TRBV4-1 and TRBJ1-1, with D tentatively TRBD1 (6 bases). Germline V CDR1 and CDR2: MGHRA, YSYEKL. The CDR3 has 18 amino acids. The ends were cut back, 0 bases at V and 1 base at J, with 18 bases in the middle. CDR3 sequence reads: CASSQDWGHTTGNTEAFF. The CDR3 DNA reads TGCGCCAGCAGCCAAGATTGGGGACATACTACCGGGAACACTGAAGCTTTCTTT.

The V and J genes are TRBV30 and TRBJ1-3; D possibly corresponds to TRBD1 (5 bases). The V end was cut by 1 base, the J end by 2 bases, with 12 bases between. The CDR3 spans 15 residues. The germline V gene has CDR1 GTSNPN and CDR2 SVGIG (reference sequence). The CDR3 loop reads CAWSGRDFAGNTIYF. The CDR3 bases are TGTGCCTGGAGTGGCAGGGATTTCGCTGGAAACACCATATATTTT.

The chain combines TRBV19 with TRBJ1-3, with a tentative D call TRBD1 (6 bases). CDR1 is LNHDA and CDR2 is SQIVND in the germline V gene (reference sequence). The CDR3 is made up of 15 amino acids. V shed 4 bases and J shed 0 bases, with 10 bases lying between them. In nucleotides, the CDR3 is TGTGCCAGTAGTAGCCGGACAGTCTCTGGAAACACCATATATTTT. The encoded protein is CASSSRTVSGNTIYF.

The chain has TRBV4-1 and TRBJ1-1, with D possibly being TRBD1 (6 bases). The CDR3 extends over 13 amino acids. Looked up from germline, CDR1 is MGHRA and CDR2 is YSYEKL. Deletions cut 0 bases from V and 10 bases from J, with 12 bases between. CDR3 amino acids: CASSQDQGFPAFF. CDR3 nucleotides: TGCGCCAGCAGCCAAGATCAGGGGTTTCCAGCTTTCTTT.